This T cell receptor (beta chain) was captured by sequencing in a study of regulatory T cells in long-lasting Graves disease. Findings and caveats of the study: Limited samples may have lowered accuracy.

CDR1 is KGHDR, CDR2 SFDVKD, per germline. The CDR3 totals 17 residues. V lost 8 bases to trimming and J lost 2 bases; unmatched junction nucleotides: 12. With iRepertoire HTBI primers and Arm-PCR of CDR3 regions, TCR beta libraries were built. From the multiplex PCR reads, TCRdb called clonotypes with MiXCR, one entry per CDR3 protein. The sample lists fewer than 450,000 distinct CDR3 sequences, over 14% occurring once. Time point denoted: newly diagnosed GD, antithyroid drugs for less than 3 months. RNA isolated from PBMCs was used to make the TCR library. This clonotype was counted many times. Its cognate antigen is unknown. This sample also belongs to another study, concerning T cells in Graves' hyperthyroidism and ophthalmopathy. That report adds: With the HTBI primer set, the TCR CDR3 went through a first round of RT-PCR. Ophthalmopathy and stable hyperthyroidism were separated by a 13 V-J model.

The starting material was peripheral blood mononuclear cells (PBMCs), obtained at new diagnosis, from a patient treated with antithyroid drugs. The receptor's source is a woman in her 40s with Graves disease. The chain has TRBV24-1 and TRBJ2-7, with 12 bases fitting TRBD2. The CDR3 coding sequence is TGTGCCACCACCCCCCCCCCACTAGCGGGAGGCGCCTACGAGCAGTACTTC. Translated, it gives CATTPPPLAGGAYEQYF.